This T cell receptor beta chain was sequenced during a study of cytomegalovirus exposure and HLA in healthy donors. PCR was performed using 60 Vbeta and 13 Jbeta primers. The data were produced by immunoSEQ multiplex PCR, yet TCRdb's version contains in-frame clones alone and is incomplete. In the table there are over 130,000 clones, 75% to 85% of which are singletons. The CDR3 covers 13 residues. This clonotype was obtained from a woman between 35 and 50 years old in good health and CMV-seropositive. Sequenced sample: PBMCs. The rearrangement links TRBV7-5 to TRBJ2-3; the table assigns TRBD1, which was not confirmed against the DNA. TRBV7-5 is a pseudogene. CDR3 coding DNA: TGTGCCAGAAGCTTTTCATCCACAGATACGCAGTATTTT. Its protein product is CARSFSSTDTQYF.